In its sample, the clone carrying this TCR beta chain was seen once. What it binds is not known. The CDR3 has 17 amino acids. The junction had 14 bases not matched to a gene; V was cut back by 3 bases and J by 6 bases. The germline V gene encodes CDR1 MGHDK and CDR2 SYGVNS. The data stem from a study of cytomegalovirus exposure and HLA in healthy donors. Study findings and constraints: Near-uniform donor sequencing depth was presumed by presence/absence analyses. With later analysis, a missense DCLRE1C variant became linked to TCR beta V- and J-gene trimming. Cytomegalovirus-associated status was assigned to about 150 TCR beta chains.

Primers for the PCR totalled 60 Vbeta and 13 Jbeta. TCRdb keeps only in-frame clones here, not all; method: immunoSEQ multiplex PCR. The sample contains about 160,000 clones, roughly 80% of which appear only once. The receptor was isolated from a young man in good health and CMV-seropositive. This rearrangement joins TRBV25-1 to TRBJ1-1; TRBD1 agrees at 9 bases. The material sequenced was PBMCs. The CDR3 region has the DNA TGTGCCAGCAGTGACCTGACAGGGGGAAATGGGTACGCTGAAGCTTTCTTT. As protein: CASSDLTGGNGYAEAFF.